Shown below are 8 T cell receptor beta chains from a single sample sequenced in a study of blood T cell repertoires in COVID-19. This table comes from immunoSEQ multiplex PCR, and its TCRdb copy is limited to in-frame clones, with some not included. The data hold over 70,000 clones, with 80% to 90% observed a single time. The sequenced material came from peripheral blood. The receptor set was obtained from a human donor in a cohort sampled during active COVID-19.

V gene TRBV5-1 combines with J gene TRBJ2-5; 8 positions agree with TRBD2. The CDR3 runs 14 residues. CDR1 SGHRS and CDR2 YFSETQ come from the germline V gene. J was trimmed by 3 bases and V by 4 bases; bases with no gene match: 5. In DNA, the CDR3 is TGCGCCAGCAGCAGGGCGGGGGGAGAAGAGACCCAGTACTTC. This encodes CASSRAGGEETQYF.

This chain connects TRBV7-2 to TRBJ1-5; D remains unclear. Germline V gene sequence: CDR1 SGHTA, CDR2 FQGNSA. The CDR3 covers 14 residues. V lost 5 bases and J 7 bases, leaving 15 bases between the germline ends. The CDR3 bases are TGTGCCAGCAGCCCCTCCCCGGGGAGGCAGCCCCAGCATTTT. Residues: CASSPSPGRQPQHF.

The CDR3 bases are TGTGCCAGCATCCCACAGGGGGGGCGAAACACCATATATTTT. Amino acids: CASIPQGGRNTIYF. The V gene is TRBV6-5, the J gene TRBJ1-3; 8 bases match TRBD1. The CDR3 is 14 amino acids. The germline V gene has CDR1 MNHEY and CDR2 SVGAGI. J was trimmed by 5 bases and V by 7 bases; bases with no gene match: 7.

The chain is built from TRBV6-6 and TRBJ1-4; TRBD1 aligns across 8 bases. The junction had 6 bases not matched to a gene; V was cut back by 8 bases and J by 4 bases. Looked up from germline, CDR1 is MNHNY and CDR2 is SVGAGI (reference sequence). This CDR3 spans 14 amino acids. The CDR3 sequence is CASRMTGDNEKLFF. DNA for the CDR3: TGTGCCAGCCGGATGACAGGGGATAATGAAAAACTGTTTTTT.

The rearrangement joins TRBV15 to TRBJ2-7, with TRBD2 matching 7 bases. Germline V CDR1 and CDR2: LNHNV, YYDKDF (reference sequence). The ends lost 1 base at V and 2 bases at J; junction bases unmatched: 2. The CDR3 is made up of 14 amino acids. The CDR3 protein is CATSRAGGPYEQYF. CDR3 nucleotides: TGTGCCACCAGCAGAGCGGGGGGACCCTACGAGCAGTACTTC.

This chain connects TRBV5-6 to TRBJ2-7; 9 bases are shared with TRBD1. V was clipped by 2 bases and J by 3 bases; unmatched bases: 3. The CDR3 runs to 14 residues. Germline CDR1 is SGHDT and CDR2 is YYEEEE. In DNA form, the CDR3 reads TGTGCCAGCAGCTTACAGGGGGCGGGCTACGAGCAGTACTTC. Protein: CASSLQGAGYEQYF.

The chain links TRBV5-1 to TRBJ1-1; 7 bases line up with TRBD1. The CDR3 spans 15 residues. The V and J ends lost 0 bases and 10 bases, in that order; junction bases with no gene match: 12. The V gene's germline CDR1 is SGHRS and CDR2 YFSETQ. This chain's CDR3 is CASSLVEGGGLGAFF. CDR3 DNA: TGCGCCAGCAGCTTGGTGGAAGGGGGCGGATTAGGAGCTTTCTTT.

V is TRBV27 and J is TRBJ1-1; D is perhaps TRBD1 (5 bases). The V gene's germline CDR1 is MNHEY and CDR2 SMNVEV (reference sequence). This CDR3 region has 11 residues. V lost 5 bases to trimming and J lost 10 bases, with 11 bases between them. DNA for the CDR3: TGTGCCAGCAGTGGTCGGGGGGGAGCTTTCTTT. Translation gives CASSGRGGAFF.